These 19 T cell receptor beta chains were all obtained from the same sample, sequenced in a study of regulatory T cells. Study conclusions and caveats: In CD3G-deficient patients, conventional CD4+ T cells were enriched for hydrophobic CDR3 residues at positions 6 and 7.

The primer mix had 52 TRBV and 13 TRBJ primers. Using immunoSEQ multiplex PCR, the repertoire was profiled, and TCRdb retains in-frame clones only, with some absent. The repertoire consists of approximately 37,000 clones, with approximately 90% occurring once and the leading ten covering under 2.5%. No antigen has been identified for these receptors. Sequencing was carried out using conventional CD4+ T cells sorted from blood. Every receptor here comes from a person aged 18 to 29 with CD3G deficiency.

V gene TRBV20-1 combines with J gene TRBJ2-1; D unclear. The length of the CDR3 is 11 residues. Germline CDR1 DFQATT, CDR2 SNEGSKA (reference sequence). V lost 4 bases and J 8 bases, leaving 9 bases between the germline ends. DNA of the CDR3: TGCAGTGCTATCTCGGGCTATGAGCAGTTCTTC. Translating it yields CSAISGYEQFF.

CDR3 DNA sequence: TGTGCCAGCTCACCGAGTCAGGGGGCGCGGAATACGCAGTATTTT. Amino acid sequence: CASSPSQGARNTQYF. The genes are TRBV18 and TRBJ2-3, with 8 nucleotides matching TRBD1. The CDR3 runs 15 residues. From germline, CDR1 is KGHSH and CDR2 LQKENI. V lost 3 bases and J lost 7; bases outside the gene matches: 9.

The chain carries TRBV7-9 and TRBJ2-5, with 9 positions matching TRBD2. This CDR3 contains 15 residues. Germline V gene lookup returns CDR1 SEHNR and CDR2 FQNEAQ (reference sequence). The V gene end was trimmed by 1 base and the J gene end by 5 bases; junction bases not matched to a gene: 5. The CDR3 loop is CASSLGVAGDETQYF. In DNA form, the CDR3 reads TGTGCCAGCAGCTTAGGGGTAGCGGGAGATGAGACCCAGTACTTC.

J is TRBJ2-2 and V is TRBV28, with 7 bases identical to TRBD1. The V gene's germline CDR1 is MDHEN and CDR2 SYDVKM. V shed 3 bases and J 3 bases; nucleotides not matched to a gene: 4. CDR3 length: 15 residues. The CDR3 sequence: CASSLGTAYTGELFF. In DNA, the CDR3 is TGTGCCAGCAGTTTGGGGACAGCTTACACCGGGGAGCTGTTTTTT.

The rearrangement joins TRBV28 to TRBJ2-5; 8 bases agree with TRBD2. The germline V gene encodes CDR1 MDHEN and CDR2 SYDVKM. This CDR3 is built from 15 residues. Unmatched junction bases numbered 13, after V lost 8 bases and J lost 5 bases. The CDR3: CASSRAGRVRETQYF. In DNA, the CDR3 is TGTGCCAGCTCGAGAGCCGGGAGGGTTCGGGAGACCCAGTACTTC.

This clone is categorized as medium-sized (0.01 to 0.1%). This chain links TRBV11-2 with TRBJ2-7, with 7 bases fitting TRBD1. The germline V gene has CDR1 SGHAT and CDR2 FQNNGV. V dropped 5 bases and J dropped 4; count of bases not matched to a gene: 8. This CDR3 is 14 amino acids long. The chain's CDR3 is CASSRGQRMYEQYF. The CDR3 bases are TGTGCCAGCAGCAGGGGACAGCGGATGTACGAGCAGTACTTC.

The V gene is TRBV6-1, the J gene TRBJ2-7; perhaps TRBD1 as D (5 bases). This CDR3 spans 11 amino acids. The V gene lost 6 bases and the J gene lost 5 bases, with 8 bases spanning the gap. CDR1 MNHNS and CDR2 SASEGT come from the germline V gene. This CDR3 is CASRGPNEQYF. CDR3 nucleotides: TGTGCCAGCAGGGGGCCCAACGAGCAGTACTTC.

The chain links TRBV28 to TRBJ2-5; D unclear. The V gene lost 3 bases and the J gene lost 5 bases, with 10 bases spanning the gap. In germline, CDR1 is MDHEN, CDR2 SYDVKM. The CDR3 consists of 13 residues. CDR3 sequence: CASSLAARETQYF. The CDR3 DNA reads TGTGCCAGCAGTTTGGCCGCCCGGGAGACCCAGTACTTC.

This clone was seen a single time. The chain recombines TRBV5-1 with TRBJ2-7; possibly TRBD1 or TRBD2 for D (5 bases each). CDR3 length equals 13 residues. Germline CDR1 is SGHRS and CDR2 is YFSETQ. V gave up 0 bases and J gave up 4 bases, with 8 bases separating them. This CDR3 is CASSLDRTYEQYF. CDR3 sequence (DNA): TGCGCCAGCAGCTTGGACAGGACTTACGAGCAGTACTTC.

This clone was detected only a few times. The chain is built from TRBV7-9 and TRBJ2-1; 7 bases fit TRBD1. V dropped 4 bases and J dropped 3; count of bases not matched to a gene: 0. Germline lookup yields CDR1 SEHNR and CDR2 FQNEAQ (reference sequence). CDR3 length equals 13 residues. CDR3 in amino acids: CASSWDSYNEQFF. In DNA, the CDR3 is TGTGCCAGCAGCTGGGACAGCTACAATGAGCAGTTCTTC.

The chain has TRBV6-1 and TRBJ1-2; D uncertain. The CDR3 covers 16 residues. Looked up from germline, CDR1 is MNHNS and CDR2 is SASEGT. The V end was cut by 2 bases, the J end by 0 bases, with 13 bases between. This CDR3 reads CASSEKFAKANYGYTF. For the CDR3, the DNA is TGTGCCAGCAGTGAAAAATTTGCAAAAGCTAACTATGGCTACACCTTC.

The V gene is TRBV27, the J gene TRBJ1-1; no clear D gene. The CDR3 spans 13 residues. The V end was cut by 4 bases, the J end by 4 bases, with 10 bases between. Germline CDR1 MNHEY, CDR2 SMNVEV (reference sequence). Written as DNA, the CDR3 is TGTGCCAGCAGTTCACGGCGGGGCACTGAAGCTTTCTTT. Protein product: CASSSRRGTEAFF.

This CDR3 is CAISGGSEQYF. The CDR3 bases are TGTGCCATCAGTGGGGGGAGCGAGCAGTACTTC. The gene calls are TRBV10-3 and TRBJ2-7, with D perhaps given as TRBD1 or TRBD2 (5 bases each). Germline values: CDR1 ENHRY, CDR2 SYGVKD. The CDR3 is 11 residues long. The V and J ends lost 4 bases and 6 bases respectively, with 7 bases between them.

The CDR3 reads CASSPDRVGTEAFF. CDR3 sequence (DNA): TGTGCCAGTTCCCCCGACAGGGTTGGCACTGAAGCTTTCTTT. The V gene is TRBV19, the J gene TRBJ1-1; 7 nucleotides agree with TRBD1. Trimming took 8 bases from V and 4 from J; bases not matched to a gene: 10. Germline CDR1 reads LNHDA; CDR2 reads SQIVND (reference sequence). This CDR3 spans 14 amino acids. Full variable domain (rest looked up from reference TRBV19 and TRBJ1-1): DGGITQSPKYLFRKEGQNVTLSCEQNLNHDAMYWYRQDPGQGLRLIYYSQIVNDFQKGDIAEGYSVSREKKESFPLTVTSAQKNPTAFYLCASSPDRVGTEAFFGQGTRLTVV.

This sequence joins TRBV11-2 and TRBJ2-7; TRBD1 might be the D (6 bases). This CDR3 spans 14 amino acids. Germline CDR1 and CDR2: SGHAT and FQNNGV. With 5 bases removed from V and 0 bases from J, the gap between germline ends came to 11 bases. CDR3 coding DNA: TGTGCCAGCAGCAGAGCAGGGGTCTCCTACGAGCAGTACTTC. Its translation is CASSRAGVSYEQYF.

The chain carries TRBV18 and TRBJ2-7; 9 bases fit TRBD2. Germline V CDR1 and CDR2: KGHSH, LQKENI. V shed 3 bases and J 5 bases; nucleotides not matched to a gene: 5. The CDR3 loop spans 14 amino acids. CDR3 coding DNA: TGTGCCAGCTCACCCGGGGGACTAGCCAACGAGCAGTACTTC. Protein sequence: CASSPGGLANEQYF.

This chain's CDR3 is CASSLRGNQPQHF. The CDR3 DNA is TGTGCCAGCAGCTTGAGGGGCAATCAGCCCCAGCATTTT. The J gene is TRBJ1-5, the V gene TRBV12-1. TRBV12-1 is a recognized pseudogene. The CDR3 totals 13 residues.

Remarks on this clone: A read error may account for a junction end that differs from germline. V usage is TRBV28 and J usage is TRBJ2-7; D gene unclear. This CDR3 is built from 11 residues. CDR1 is MDHEN and CDR2 is SYDVKM in the germline V gene. This CDR3 is CASSYSNEQYF. In DNA form, the CDR3 reads TGTGCCAGCAGTTACTCCAACGAGCAGTACTTC.

J is TRBJ2-3 and V is TRBV19, with D perhaps TRBD2 (6 bases). The V end lost 9 bases, the J end lost 6 bases, and 16 bases lay between the germline ends. The germline CDR1 and CDR2 sequences are LNHDA and SQIVND (reference sequence). The CDR3 extends over 13 amino acids. CDR3 in DNA: TGTGCCAGCGGGACTTCCTCAGTTGATACGCAGTATTTT. Protein: CASGTSSVDTQYF.